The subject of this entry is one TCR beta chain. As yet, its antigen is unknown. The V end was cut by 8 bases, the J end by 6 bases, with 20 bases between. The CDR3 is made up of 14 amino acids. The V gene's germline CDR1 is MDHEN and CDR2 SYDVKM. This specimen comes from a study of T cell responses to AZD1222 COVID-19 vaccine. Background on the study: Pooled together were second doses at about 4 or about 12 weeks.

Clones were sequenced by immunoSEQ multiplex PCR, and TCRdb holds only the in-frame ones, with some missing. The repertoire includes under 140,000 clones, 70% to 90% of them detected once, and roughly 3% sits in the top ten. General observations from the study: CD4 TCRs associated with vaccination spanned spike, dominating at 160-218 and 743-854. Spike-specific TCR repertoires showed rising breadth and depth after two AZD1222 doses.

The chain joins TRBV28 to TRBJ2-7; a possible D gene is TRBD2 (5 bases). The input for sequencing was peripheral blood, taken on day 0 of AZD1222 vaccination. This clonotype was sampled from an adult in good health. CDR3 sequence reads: CASRRDTTLGEQYF. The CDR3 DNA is TGTGCCAGCCGACGGGATACCACCCTCGGCGAGCAGTACTTC.